The clone carrying this T cell receptor (beta chain) was seen a few times. This CDR3 is 13 amino acids long. With 6 bases clipped from V and 2 bases from J, the junction kept 3 bases outside the gene matches. Germline CDR1 MNHNS, CDR2 SASEGT. Sequenced material consisted of expressed TCRB transcripts (all of the isolated RNA was reverse transcribed). Produced via immunoSEQ multiplex PCR; TCRdb's table is partial and in-frame only. Of tens of thousands of clones in the sample, about 60% were seen once. The sample originates from a study of beta chain features in type 1 diabetes. Study-wide background: Sorted cell examination encompassed 85 million to 130 million cells across all samples.

Naive, central memory, regulatory and stem cell-like memory cells within the CD4+ compartment were sorted using CD45RO/CCR7/CD25/CD127/CD95/CD27. What was sequenced was Tregs from blood. The receptor was isolated from a woman between 18 and 30 years old in good health. This sequence joins TRBV6-1 and TRBJ2-7, with 8 bases fitting TRBD1. The CDR3 is CASSGTGTYEQYF. In DNA, the CDR3 is TGTGCCAGCAGCGGGACAGGCACCTACGAGCAGTACTTC.